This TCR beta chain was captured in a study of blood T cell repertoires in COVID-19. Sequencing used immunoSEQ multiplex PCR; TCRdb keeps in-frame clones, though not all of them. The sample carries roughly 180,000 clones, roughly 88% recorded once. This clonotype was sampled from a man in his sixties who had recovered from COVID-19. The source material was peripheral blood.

The CDR3 DNA reads TGTGCCAGCTCACTCGCTAACGAGGGTGAAAAACTGTTTTTT. Translating gives CASSLANEGEKLFF. This chain joins TRBV18 and TRBJ1-4; no reliable D call. CDR1 KGHSH and CDR2 LQKENI come from the germline V gene. V gave up 4 bases and J gave up 7 bases, with 13 bases separating them. CDR3 length: 14 residues. The entire variable domain, with the rest obtained from reference TRBV18 and TRBJ1-4, is as follows: NAGVMQNPRHLVRRRGQEARLRCSPMKGHSHVYWYRQLPEEGLKFMVYLQKENIIDESGMPKERFSAEFPKEGPSILRIQQVVRGDSAAYFCASSLANEGEKLFFGSGTQLSVL.